The sequence of this TCR beta chain was determined in a study of blood T cells in healthy people across ages. V lost 2 bases to trimming and J lost 5 bases; unmatched junction nucleotides: 3. CDR1 and CDR2 (germline): DFQATT, SNEGSKA (reference sequence). The CDR3 length is 13 residues. Primers used in a second PCR of about 6 to 11 cycles were a sample-barcoded 5' primer and a J-beta primer mix. One entry per CDR3 protein, called by TCRdb with MiXCR from the 5' RACE reads. This table holds around 1,500,000 distinct CDR3 sequences, 28% found once. Material: blood. The chain couples TRBV20-1 to TRBJ2-1; 7 positions agree with TRBD2. The clonotype originates from a woman aged 30 to 39 in good health. CDR3 sequence (DNA): TGCAGTGCTAGACTAGCGGAAAACAATGAGCAGTTCTTC. Residues: CSARLAENNEQFF.